This T cell receptor beta chain was recovered during a study of OX40 agonist ivuxolimab in advanced cancers. Study summary: Cancers in dose escalation were hepatocellular, melanoma, renal cell and head and neck.

Systemic immunosuppression or autoimmune disease history was grounds to exclude patients. Notes on this clone: The target antigen is unknown.

Notes on the study in general: There was clonal expansion of CD4+ and CD8+ blood T cells by week 6 at 0.1 to 3.0 mg/kg. Patients who responded partially at 0.1-3.0 mg/kg showed clonal expansion ranking among the lowest.

Assay used: immunoSEQ multiplex PCR; TCRdb lists only in-frame clones, some missing. The sample includes approximately 100,000 clones, roughly 88% of them seen just once. V was shortened by 0 bases and J by 7 bases, with 15 bases between the two germline ends. Germline V CDR1 and CDR2: SEHNR, FQNEAQ (reference sequence). This CDR3 contains 16 residues. Sequencing used CD4+ or CD8+ T cells sorted from blood, obtained in a trial of the OX40 agonist ivuxolimab. The clonotype originates from an adult with an advanced solid tumor such as melanoma, head and neck, liver or kidney cancer. The chain uses TRBV7-9 and TRBJ2-2; perhaps TRBD1 as D (7 bases). DNA of the CDR3: TGTGCCAGCAGCTTAGCCCCAGGGGGGCCGGGCGGGGAGCTGTTTTTT. Its protein product is CASSLAPGGPGGELFF. The full variable domain, its missing parts supplied by reference TRBV7-9 and TRBJ2-2, is DTGVSQNPRHKITKRGQNVTFRCDPISEHNRLYWYRQTLGQGPEFLTYFQNEAQLEKSRLLSDRFSAERPKGSFSTLEIQRTEQGDSAMYLCASSLAPGGPGGELFFGEGSRLTVL.